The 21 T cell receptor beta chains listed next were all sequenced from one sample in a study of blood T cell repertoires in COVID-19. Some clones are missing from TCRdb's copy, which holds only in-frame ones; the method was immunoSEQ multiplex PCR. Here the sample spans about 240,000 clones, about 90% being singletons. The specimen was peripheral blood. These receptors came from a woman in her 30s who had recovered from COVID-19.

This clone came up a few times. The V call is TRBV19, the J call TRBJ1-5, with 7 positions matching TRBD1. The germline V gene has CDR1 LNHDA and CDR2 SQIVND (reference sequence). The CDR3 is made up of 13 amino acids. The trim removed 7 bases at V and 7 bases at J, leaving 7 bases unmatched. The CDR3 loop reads CASMVGGGQPQHF. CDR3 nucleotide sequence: TGTGCCAGTATGGTAGGGGGCGGGCAGCCCCAGCATTTT. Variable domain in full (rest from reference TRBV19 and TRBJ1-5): DGGITQSPKYLFRKEGQNVTLSCEQNLNHDAMYWYRQDPGQGLRLIYYSQIVNDFQKGDIAEGYSVSREKKESFPLTVTSAQKNPTAFYLCASMVGGGQPQHFGDGTRLSIL.

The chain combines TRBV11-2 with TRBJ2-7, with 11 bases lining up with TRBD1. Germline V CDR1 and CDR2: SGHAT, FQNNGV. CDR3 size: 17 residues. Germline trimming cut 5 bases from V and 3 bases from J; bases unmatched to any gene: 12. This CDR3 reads CASSAQRDRGTSYEQYF. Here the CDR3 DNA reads TGTGCCAGCAGCGCCCAGAGGGACAGGGGGACAAGCTACGAGCAGTACTTC.

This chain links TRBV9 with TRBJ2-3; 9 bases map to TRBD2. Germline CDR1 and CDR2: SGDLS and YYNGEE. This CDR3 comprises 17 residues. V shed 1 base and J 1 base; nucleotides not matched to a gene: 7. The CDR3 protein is CASSVSGGGGGTDTQYF. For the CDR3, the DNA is TGTGCCAGCAGCGTATCAGGCGGCGGGGGGGGCACAGATACGCAGTATTTT.

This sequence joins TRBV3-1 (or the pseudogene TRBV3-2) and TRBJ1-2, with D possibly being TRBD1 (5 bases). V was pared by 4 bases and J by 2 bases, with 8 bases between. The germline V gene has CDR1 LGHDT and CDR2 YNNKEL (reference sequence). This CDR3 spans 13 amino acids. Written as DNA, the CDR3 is TGTGCCAGCAGCCCGGGGGGGAACTATGGCTACACCTTC. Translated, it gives CASSPGGNYGYTF.

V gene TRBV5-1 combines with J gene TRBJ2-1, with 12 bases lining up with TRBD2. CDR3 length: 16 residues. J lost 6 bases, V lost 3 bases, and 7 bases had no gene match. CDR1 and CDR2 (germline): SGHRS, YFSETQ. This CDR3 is CASSSGTSGSFNEQFF. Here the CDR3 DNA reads TGCGCCAGCAGCTCCGGGACTAGCGGGTCGTTCAATGAGCAGTTCTTC.

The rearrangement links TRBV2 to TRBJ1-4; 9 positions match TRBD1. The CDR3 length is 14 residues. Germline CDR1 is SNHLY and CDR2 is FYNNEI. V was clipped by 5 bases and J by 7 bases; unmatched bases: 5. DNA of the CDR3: TGTGCCAGCAGTTCGGACAGGGGCCTTGAAAAACTGTTTTTT. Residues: CASSSDRGLEKLFF. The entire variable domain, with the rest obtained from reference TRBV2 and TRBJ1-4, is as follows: EPEVTQTPSHQVTQMGQEVILRCVPISNHLYFYWYRQILGQKVEFLVSFYNNEISEKSEIFDDQFSVERPDGSNFTLKIRSTKLEDSAMYFCASSSDRGLEKLFFGSGTQLSVL.

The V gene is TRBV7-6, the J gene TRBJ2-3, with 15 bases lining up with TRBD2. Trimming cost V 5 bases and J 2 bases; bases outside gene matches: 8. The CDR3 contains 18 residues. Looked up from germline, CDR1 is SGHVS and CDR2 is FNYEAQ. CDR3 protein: CASSQGTSGGTVTDTQYF. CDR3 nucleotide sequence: TGTGCCAGCAGCCAAGGGACTAGCGGGGGGACCGTCACAGATACGCAGTATTTT.

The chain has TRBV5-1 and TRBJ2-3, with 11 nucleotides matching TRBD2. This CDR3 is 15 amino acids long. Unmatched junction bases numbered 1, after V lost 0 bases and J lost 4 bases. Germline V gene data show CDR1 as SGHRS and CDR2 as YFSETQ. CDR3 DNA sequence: TGCGCCAGCAGCTTGGGACTAGCGGGATCAGATACGCAGTATTTT. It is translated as CASSLGLAGSDTQYF.

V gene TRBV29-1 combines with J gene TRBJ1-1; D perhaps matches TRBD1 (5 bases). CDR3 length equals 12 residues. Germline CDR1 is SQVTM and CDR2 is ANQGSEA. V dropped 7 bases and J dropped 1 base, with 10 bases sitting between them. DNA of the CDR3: TGCAGCGCGGGACTTCAGAACACTGAAGCTTTCTTT. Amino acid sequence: CSAGLQNTEAFF.

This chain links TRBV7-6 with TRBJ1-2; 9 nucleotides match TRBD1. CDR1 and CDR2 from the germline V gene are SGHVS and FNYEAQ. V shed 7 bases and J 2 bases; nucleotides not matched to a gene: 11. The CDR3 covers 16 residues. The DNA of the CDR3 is TGTGCCAGCACCCCGCGCCGGGACAGGGTGAACTATGGCTACACCTTC. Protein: CASTPRRDRVNYGYTF.

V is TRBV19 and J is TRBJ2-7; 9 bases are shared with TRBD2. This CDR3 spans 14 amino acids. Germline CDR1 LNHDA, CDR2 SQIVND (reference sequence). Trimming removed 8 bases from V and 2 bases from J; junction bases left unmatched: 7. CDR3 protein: CASSWASGAYEQYF. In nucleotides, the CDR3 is TGTGCCAGTTCGTGGGCTAGCGGGGCCTACGAGCAGTACTTC. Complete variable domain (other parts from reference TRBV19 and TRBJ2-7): DGGITQSPKYLFRKEGQNVTLSCEQNLNHDAMYWYRQDPGQGLRLIYYSQIVNDFQKGDIAEGYSVSREKKESFPLTVTSAQKNPTAFYLCASSWASGAYEQYFGPGTRLTVT.

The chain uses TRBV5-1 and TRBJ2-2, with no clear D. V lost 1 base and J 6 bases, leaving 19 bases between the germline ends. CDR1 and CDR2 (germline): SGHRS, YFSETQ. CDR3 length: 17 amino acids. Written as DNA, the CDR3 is TGCGCCAGCAGCTTGTTTCCCAGGCGCACTCAAGCCGGGGAGCTGTTTTTT. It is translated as CASSLFPRRTQAGELFF.

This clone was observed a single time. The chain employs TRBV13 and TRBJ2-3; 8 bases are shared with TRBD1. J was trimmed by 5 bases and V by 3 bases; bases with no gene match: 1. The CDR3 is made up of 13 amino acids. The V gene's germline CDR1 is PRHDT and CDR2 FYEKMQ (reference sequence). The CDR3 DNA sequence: TGTGCCAGCAGCTTGGACAGGGAAGATACGCAGTATTTT. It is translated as CASSLDREDTQYF. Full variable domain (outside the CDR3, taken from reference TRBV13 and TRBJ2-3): AAGVIQSPRHLIKEKRETATLKCYPIPRHDTVYWYQQGPGQDPQFLISFYEKMQSDKGSIPDRFSAQQFSDYHSELNMSSLELGDSALYFCASSLDREDTQYFGPGTRLTVL.

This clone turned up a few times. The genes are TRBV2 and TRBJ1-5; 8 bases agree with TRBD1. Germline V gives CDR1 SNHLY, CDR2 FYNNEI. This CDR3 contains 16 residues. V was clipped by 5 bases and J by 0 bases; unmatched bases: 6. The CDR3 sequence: CASSIGTGYSNQPQHF. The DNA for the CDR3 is TGTGCCAGCAGTATCGGGACAGGTTATAGCAATCAGCCCCAGCATTTT. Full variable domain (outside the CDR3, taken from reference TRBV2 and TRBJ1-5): EPEVTQTPSHQVTQMGQEVILRCVPISNHLYFYWYRQILGQKVEFLVSFYNNEISEKSEIFDDQFSVERPDGSNFTLKIRSTKLEDSAMYFCASSIGTGYSNQPQHFGDGTRLSIL.

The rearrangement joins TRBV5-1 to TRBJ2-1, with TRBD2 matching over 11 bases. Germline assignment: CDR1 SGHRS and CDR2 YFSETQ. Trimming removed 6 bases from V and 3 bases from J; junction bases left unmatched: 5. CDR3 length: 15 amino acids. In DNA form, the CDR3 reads TGCGCCAGCAAATCTAGCGGGGGGCTCTACAATGAGCAGTTCTTC. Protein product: CASKSSGGLYNEQFF.

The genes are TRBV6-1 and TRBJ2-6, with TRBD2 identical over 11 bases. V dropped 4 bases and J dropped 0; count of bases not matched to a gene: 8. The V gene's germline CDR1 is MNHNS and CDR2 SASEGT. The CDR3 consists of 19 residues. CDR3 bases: TGTGCCAGCAGTGGCCTAGCGGGGGGCTTCGGCTCTGGGGCCAACGTCCTGACTTTC. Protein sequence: CASSGLAGGFGSGANVLTF.

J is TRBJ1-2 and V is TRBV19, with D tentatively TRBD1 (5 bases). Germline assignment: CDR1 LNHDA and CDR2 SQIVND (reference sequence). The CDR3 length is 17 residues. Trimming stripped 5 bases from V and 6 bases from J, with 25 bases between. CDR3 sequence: CASSPNPTDRVRDGYTF. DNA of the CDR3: TGTGCCAGTAGTCCTAACCCAACCGACAGAGTTAGGGATGGCTACACCTTC.

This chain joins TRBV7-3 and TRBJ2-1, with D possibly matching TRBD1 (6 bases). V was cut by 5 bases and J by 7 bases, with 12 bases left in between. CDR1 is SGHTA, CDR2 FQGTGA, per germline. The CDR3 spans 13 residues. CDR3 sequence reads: CASSPRGQNEQFF. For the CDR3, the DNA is TGTGCCAGCAGCCCTAGGGGACAAAATGAGCAGTTCTTC. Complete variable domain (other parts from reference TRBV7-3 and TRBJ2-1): GAGVSQTPSNKVTEKGKYVELRCDPISGHTALYWYRQSLGQGPEFLIYFQGTGAADDSGLPNDRFFAVRPEGSVSTLKIQRTERGDSAVYLCASSPRGQNEQFFGPGTRLTVL.

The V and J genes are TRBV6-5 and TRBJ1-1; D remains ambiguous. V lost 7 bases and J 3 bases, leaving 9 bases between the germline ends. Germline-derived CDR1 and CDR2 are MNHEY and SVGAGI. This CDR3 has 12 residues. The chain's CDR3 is CASTFPDTEAFF. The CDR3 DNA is TGTGCCAGCACCTTTCCCGACACTGAAGCTTTCTTT.

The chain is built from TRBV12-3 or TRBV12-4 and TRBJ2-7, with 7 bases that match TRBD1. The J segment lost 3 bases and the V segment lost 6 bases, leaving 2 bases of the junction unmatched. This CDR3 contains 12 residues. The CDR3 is CASRYRGYEQYF. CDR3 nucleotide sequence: TGTGCCAGCAGGTACAGGGGCTACGAGCAGTACTTC.

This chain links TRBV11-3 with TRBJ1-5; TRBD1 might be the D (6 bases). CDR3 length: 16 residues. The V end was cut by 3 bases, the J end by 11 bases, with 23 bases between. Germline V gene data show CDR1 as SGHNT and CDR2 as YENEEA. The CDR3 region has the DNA TGTGCCAGCAGCTTGCCGGGACAAAGAGGGTCAGTGGCCCAGCATTTT. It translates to CASSLPGQRGSVAQHF.